This T cell receptor (beta chain) was recorded in a study of blood T cell repertoires in COVID-19. Study-wide context: COVID-19 samples, acute and convalescent, were from the United States, Italy and Spain. The cDNA or gDNA used as material had been derived from T cells, B-cell-depleted T cells, or PBMCs.

Trimming cost V 5 bases and J 4 bases; bases outside gene matches: 11. The CDR3 has 17 amino acids. Germline CDR1 is MDHEN and CDR2 is SYDVKM. Only a few counts were recorded for this clone. Source study methods: Estimation of nucleated cell counts was performed using reference gene primer amplification. The repertoire was sequenced with immunoSEQ multiplex PCR; TCRdb's copy has only in-frame clones and lacks some. That table gives V, J and clone size, and the DNA gave D and trimming. This sample has under 200,000 clones; around 90% occur once, and the top ten carry 6%. The sequence came from a middle-aged man with active or convalescent COVID-19. The chain combines TRBV28 with TRBJ1-1; 12 bases are a match to TRBD1. Sequencing was done on a sample of peripheral blood. DNA for the CDR3: TGTGCCAGCAGTCTAACCGGGACAGGGGGCGGGGGCACTGAAGCTTTCTTT. Its translation: CASSLTGTGGGGTEAFF.